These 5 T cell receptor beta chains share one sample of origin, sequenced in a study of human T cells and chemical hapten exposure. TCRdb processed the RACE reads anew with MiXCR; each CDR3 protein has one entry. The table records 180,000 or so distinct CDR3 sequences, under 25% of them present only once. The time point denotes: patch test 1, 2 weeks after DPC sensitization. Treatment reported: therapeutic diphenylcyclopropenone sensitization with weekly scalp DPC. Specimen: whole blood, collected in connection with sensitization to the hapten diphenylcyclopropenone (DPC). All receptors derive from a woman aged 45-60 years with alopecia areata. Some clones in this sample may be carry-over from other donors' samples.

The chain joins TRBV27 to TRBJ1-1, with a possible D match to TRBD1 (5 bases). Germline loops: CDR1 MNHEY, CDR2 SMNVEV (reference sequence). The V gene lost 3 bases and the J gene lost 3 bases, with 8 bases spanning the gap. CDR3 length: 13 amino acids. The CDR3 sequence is CASSFSGYTEAFF. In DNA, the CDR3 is TGTGCCAGCAGTTTCTCAGGGTACACTGAAGCTTTCTTT.

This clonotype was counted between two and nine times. For the CDR3, the DNA is TGTGCCAGCTCACCTCTGGGAGGCGAGACCCAGTACTTC. Translating it yields CASSPLGGETQYF. This chain links TRBV18 with TRBJ2-5, with D tentatively TRBD2 (6 bases). Germline V gene lookup returns CDR1 KGHSH and CDR2 LQKENI. CDR3 size: 13 residues. V was shortened by 3 bases and J by 5 bases, with 10 bases between the two germline ends.

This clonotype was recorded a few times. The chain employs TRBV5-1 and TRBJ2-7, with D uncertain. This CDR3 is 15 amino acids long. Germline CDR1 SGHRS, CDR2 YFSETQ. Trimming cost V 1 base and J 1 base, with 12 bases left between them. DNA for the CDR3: TGCGCCAGCAGCTTGATTGGGGTCCATTCCTACGAGCAGTACTTC. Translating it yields CASSLIGVHSYEQYF.

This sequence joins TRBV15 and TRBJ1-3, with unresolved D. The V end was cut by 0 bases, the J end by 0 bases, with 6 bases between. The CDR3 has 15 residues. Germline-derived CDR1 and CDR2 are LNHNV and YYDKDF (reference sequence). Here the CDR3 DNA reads TGTGCCACCAGCAGAGACGGAAGCTCTGGAAACACCATATATTTT. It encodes CATSRDGSSGNTIYF.

Here the CDR3 reads CASSLNSEYIGELFF. The CDR3 nucleotides read TGCGCCAGCAGCTTGAATAGCGAGTACATCGGGGAGCTGTTTTTT. The chain carries TRBV5-1 and TRBJ2-2, with a possible D match to TRBD2 (5 bases). Between the trimmed V and J ends, which lost 1 base and 7 bases, there was a span of 14 bases. The CDR3 spans 15 residues. Germline V lookup: CDR1 SGHRS, CDR2 YFSETQ.